A selection of T cell receptor beta chains follows, all from one sample in a study of blood T cell repertoires in COVID-19. The data were produced by immunoSEQ multiplex PCR, yet TCRdb's version contains in-frame clones alone and is incomplete. The profile shows 300,000 or so clones, over 80% of them singletons. Source material: peripheral blood. The receptors originated from a woman in her fifties or sixties with active or convalescent COVID-19. CDR3s include the opening cysteine and the closing phenylalanine or tryptophan. A D gene is named only where the DNA matches it firmly. The size field is filled for only some rows; it gives once, few, many or a size class.

d_gene	len	v_gene	j_gene	abundance	CDR3aa	CDR3nt
TRBD1	12	TRBV28	TRBJ1-2	NA	CASTPAGGGYTF	TGTGCCAGCACTCCTGCAGGGGGAGGCTACACCTTC
NA	12	TRBV28	TRBJ1-2	NA	CASSGGGRGYTF	TGTGCCAGCAGCGGCGGGGGACGGGGCTACACCTTC
NA	17	TRBV19	TRBJ2-3	NA	CASSSRGGPTSTDTQYF	TGTGCCAGTAGTTCTCGCGGAGGACCTACTAGCACAGATACGCAGTATTTT
NA	12	TRBV28	TRBJ2-7	few	CASHSGSYEQYF	TGTGCCAGCCATTCCGGGAGTTACGAGCAGTACTTC
NA	16	TRBV6-6	TRBJ1-2	NA	CASSYSNLLRNYGYTF	TGTGCCAGCAGTTACTCGAATCTCCTGCGTAACTATGGCTACACCTTC
NA	14	TRBV20-1	TRBJ1-2	NA	CSASRGGAYYGYTF	TGCAGTGCTAGTAGAGGTGGGGCCTACTATGGCTACACCTTC
NA	13	TRBV28	TRBJ1-1	once	CASSQGVNTEAFF	TGTGCCAGCAGTCAAGGGGTGAACACTGAAGCTTTCTTT
NA	15	TRBV1	TRBJ2-7	NA	CTSSQDRLADYEQYF	TGCACCAGCAGCCAAGATCGGCTAGCGGATTACGAGCAGTACTTC
NA	13	TRBV3-1/TRBV3-2	TRBJ2-7	NA	CASSHHGENEQYF	TGTGCCAGCAGCCATCACGGAGAAAACGAGCAGTACTTC
TRBD2	14	TRBV18	TRBJ2-5	NA	CASSPQAGVETQYF	TGTGCCAGCTCACCTCAAGCGGGAGTAGAGACCCAGTACTTC
NA	16	TRBV28	TRBJ2-7	NA	CASSSPGSGSYYEQYF	TGTGCCAGCAGTTCCCCCGGCAGCGGGTCCTACTACGAGCAGTACTTC
NA	15	TRBV5-6	TRBJ2-7	once	CASSLGLGLTYEQYF	TGTGCCAGCAGCTTGGGACTAGGTCTTACCTACGAGCAGTACTTC
TRBD2	14	TRBV27	TRBJ2-1	once	CASSLVGTTSEQFF	TGTGCCAGCAGTTTAGTCGGGACTACCAGTGAGCAGTTCTTC
TRBD2	14	TRBV5-4	TRBJ2-7	NA	CASSPTSGSYEQYF	TGTGCCAGCAGCCCGACCAGCGGGAGCTACGAGCAGTACTTC
TRBD1	16	TRBV11-2	TRBJ2-1	NA	CASNKWTGGGGNEQFF	TGTGCCAGCAACAAATGGACAGGGGGGGGTGGCAATGAGCAGTTCTTC